This is a list of T cell receptor beta chains from one sample in a study of T cells in localized non-small cell lung cancer. Sequencing was performed with immunoSEQ multiplex PCR; in TCRdb, only in-frame clones are kept and a portion is missing. The table includes almost 30,000 clones, around nine tenths detected once. The source was peripheral blood, collected before any cancer treatment. These receptors originate from a female donor over 55 with stage III squamous cell lung carcinoma. Each CDR3 is given with its conserved first and last residue. The D gene is left open where the match is weak. A row's size may be missing; if present it is once, few, many or a size class.

-	TRBV28	-	TRBJ1-5	CASSLGVRAHQPQHF	TGTGCCAGCAGTTTAGGCGTCCGGGCCCATCAGCCCCAGCATTTT
-	TRBV28	once	TRBJ1-5	CASSPREGSGNQPQHF	TGTGCCAGCAGCCCTAGGGAGGGAAGTGGCAATCAGCCCCAGCATTTT
-	TRBV11-3	-	TRBJ2-5	CASSFTGETQYF	TGTGCCAGCAGCTTTACCGGAGAGACCCAGTACTTC
-	TRBV28	-	TRBJ1-4	CASSLRARGEKLFF	TGTGCCAGCAGTTTAAGAGCCCGTGGTGAAAAACTGTTTTTT
-	TRBV11-2	-	TRBJ2-7	CASSFGDQYEQYF	TGTGCCAGCAGTTTCGGCGATCAGTACGAGCAGTACTTC
-	TRBV7-9	-	TRBJ1-6	CASRLRGDGGSPLHF	TGTGCCAGCAGATTAAGGGGAGATGGAGGTTCACCCCTCCACTTT
TRBD1	TRBV6-6	once	TRBJ2-2	CASNQRQGSGELFF	TGTGCCAGCAATCAGCGACAGGGGTCCGGGGAGCTGTTTTTT
-	TRBV19	-	TRBJ1-5	CASSPGGKPQHF	TGTGCCAGTAGTCCCGGAGGAAAGCCCCAGCATTTT
TRBD2	TRBV11-2	-	TRBJ2-5	CASSHTRTSGGTFQETQYF	TGTGCCAGCAGCCATACTCGGACTAGCGGGGGGACCTTCCAAGAGACCCAGTACTTC
-	TRBV7-2	-	TRBJ1-1	CASSLSVNTEAFF	TGTGCCAGCAGCTTATCGGTGAACACTGAAGCTTTCTTT
-	TRBV7-3	-	TRBJ2-3	CASSSMGGSDTQYF	TGTGCCAGCAGCTCTATGGGGGGTTCAGATACGCAGTATTTT
-	TRBV27	-	TRBJ1-5	CASSDRSGMSNQPQHF	TGTGCCAGCAGTGACCGTTCGGGCATGAGCAATCAGCCCCAGCATTTT
-	TRBV11-3	-	TRBJ1-1	CASSSDGREGNTEAFF	TGTGCCAGCAGCTCCGATGGCAGGGAGGGAAACACTGAAGCTTTCTTT
TRBD1	TRBV28	-	TRBJ2-1	CASSSPHLDRVSYNEQFF	TGTGCCAGCAGTTCCCCTCATTTGGACAGGGTCTCCTACAATGAGCAGTTCTTC
-	TRBV5-1	-	TRBJ1-2	CASSFIGANYGYTF	TGCGCCAGCAGCTTTATAGGAGCTAACTATGGCTACACCTTC
TRBD1	TRBV13	-	TRBJ2-7	CASRDRTGSPEQYF	TGTGCCAGCAGGGATCGGACAGGGTCACCCGAGCAGTACTTC
-	TRBV2	-	TRBJ2-2	CASSEGRGTGELFF	TGTGCCAGCAGTGAAGGTCGGGGAACCGGGGAGCTGTTTTTT
-	TRBV6-6	-	TRBJ2-4	CASSPWKSDKENIQYF	TGTGCCAGCAGTCCATGGAAATCGGACAAAGAAAACATTCAGTACTTC
TRBD1	TRBV30	-	TRBJ2-7	CAWSRDSYEQYF	TGTGCCTGGAGCCGGGACAGCTACGAGCAGTACTTC
-	TRBV18	few	TRBJ1-1	CASSPLGDDTEAFF	TGTGCCAGCTCACCCCTGGGGGATGACACTGAAGCTTTCTTT
TRBD1	TRBV4-3	-	TRBJ1-2	CASSQDVGTAKHGYTF	TGCGCCAGCAGCCAAGATGTAGGGACAGCGAAACATGGCTACACCTTC
-	TRBV11-2	-	TRBJ2-4	CASSLAQGSAKNIQYF	TGTGCCAGCAGCTTAGCGCAGGGATCGGCCAAAAACATTCAGTACTTC
-	TRBV9	-	TRBJ2-1	CASSVEGTAGWNEQFF	TGTGCCAGCAGCGTAGAGGGGACGGCGGGGTGGAATGAGCAGTTCTTC
-	TRBV9	-	TRBJ2-2	CASSVTGELFF	TGTGCCAGCAGCGTCACCGGGGAGCTGTTTTTT
-	TRBV19	once	TRBJ1-5	CASSIGPHQPQHF	TGTGCCAGTAGTATCGGTCCCCATCAGCCCCAGCATTTT
-	TRBV11-2	-	TRBJ1-2	CASSRTSPNYGYTF	TGTGCCAGCAGCCGGACATCCCCTAACTATGGCTACACCTTC
TRBD1	TRBV28	-	TRBJ1-1	CASSSLGTGARDEAFF	TGTGCCAGCAGTTCACTCGGGACAGGGGCTAGAGATGAAGCTTTCTTT
-	TRBV19	-	TRBJ2-2	CASSSGQNTGELFF	TGTGCCAGTAGTTCGGGACAAAACACCGGGGAGCTGTTTTTT
-	TRBV28	-	TRBJ2-5	CATVVPGAKETQYF	TGTGCCACCGTCGTTCCGGGAGCGAAAGAGACCCAGTACTTC
TRBD1	TRBV19	-	TRBJ2-7	CASSTWTGHEQYF	TGTGCCAGTAGTACCTGGACAGGGCACGAGCAGTACTTC
TRBD1	TRBV6-5	-	TRBJ2-5	CASSLDRGTTQYF	TGTGCCAGCAGTCTCGACAGGGGCACGACCCAGTACTTC
-	TRBV11-2	-	TRBJ1-5	CASSSRRGGVQPQHF	TGTGCCAGCAGCTCCCGCCGGGGGGGCGTTCAGCCCCAGCATTTT
-	TRBV18	-	TRBJ2-7	CASSPGQPSSSYEQYF	TGTGCCAGCTCACCGGGGCAGCCCTCTAGCTCCTACGAGCAGTACTTC
TRBD2	TRBV27	-	TRBJ2-7	CASSSGTSVYEQYF	TGTGCCAGCAGTTCCGGGACTAGCGTATACGAGCAGTACTTC
-	TRBV4-1	-	TRBJ2-5	CASSPSSGLRETQYF	TGCGCCAGCAGCCCGAGTTCGGGATTAAGAGAGACCCAGTACTTC
-	TRBV4-3	-	TRBJ1-2	CASSQTGQTYGYTF	TGCGCCAGCAGCCAGACAGGACAAACTTATGGCTACACCTTC
-	TRBV28	-	TRBJ2-5	CASSPGTTDQETQYF	TGTGCCAGCAGTCCTGGGACAACAGATCAAGAGACCCAGTACTTC
TRBD1	TRBV7-9	-	TRBJ2-6	CASNPGTGSSGANVLTF	TGTGCCAGCAACCCTGGGACAGGGAGCTCTGGGGCCAACGTCCTGACTTTC
TRBD1	TRBV11-1	-	TRBJ1-4	CASSPTGGGGKLFF	TGTGCCAGCAGCCCAACAGGGGGCGGCGGAAAACTGTTTTTT
-	TRBV5-1	-	TRBJ2-3	CASSLGGSADTQYF	TGCGCCAGCAGCTTAGGCGGGTCGGCAGATACGCAGTATTTT
-	TRBV5-1	-	TRBJ2-4	CASSWGTGAIQYF	TGCGCCAGCAGCTGGGGGACGGGGGCCATTCAGTACTTC
-	TRBV9	-	TRBJ2-7	CASSVDPTATYEQYF	TGTGCCAGCAGCGTAGATCCGACGGCTACCTACGAGCAGTACTTC
TRBD2	TRBV4-1	-	TRBJ2-7	CASSRTSTSGGAGPYEQYF	TGCGCCAGCAGTCGCACATCCACTAGCGGGGGGGCCGGCCCCTACGAGCAGTACTTC
-	TRBV29-1	-	TRBJ2-7	CSVGRGATYEQYF	TGCAGCGTTGGGCGGGGAGCCACCTACGAGCAGTACTTC
TRBD1	TRBV5-4	-	TRBJ1-1	CASSSPGTGNTEAFF	TGTGCCAGCAGCTCCCCCGGGACAGGGAACACTGAAGCTTTCTTT
TRBD1	TRBV9	-	TRBJ2-5	CASSARTGKGETQYF	TGTGCCAGCAGCGCCCGGACAGGGAAGGGAGAGACCCAGTACTTC
-	TRBV9	-	TRBJ2-5	CASSVSGTWGETQYF	TGTGCCAGCAGCGTATCGGGCACTTGGGGAGAGACCCAGTACTTC
-	TRBV19	-	TRBJ2-2	CASSDYHRETNTGELFF	TGTGCCAGTAGCGACTACCACAGGGAGACCAACACCGGGGAGCTGTTTTTT
-	TRBV29-1	few	TRBJ2-7	CSVCSGQRYEQYF	TGCAGCGTGTGTAGCGGACAACGCTACGAGCAGTACTTC
-	TRBV18	-	TRBJ1-3	CASSPGSDSGNTIYF	TGTGCCAGCTCACCGGGCAGCGACTCTGGAAACACCATATATTTT